The sequence of this T cell receptor (beta chain) was determined in a study of cytotoxic CD8 clonotypes in ibrutinib-treated CLL. Study as a whole: The group held 11 relapsed/refractory and around 14 treatment-naive patients, with under 18 IGHV unmutated. Response samples were taken after a median of approximately 11 months on treatment, range 6 to 36.

Generated by immunoSEQ multiplex PCR, the TCRdb table keeps only in-frame clones and is missing some. Of 55,000 to 60,000 clones in the sample, 54% were seen once. V lost 5 bases to trimming and J lost 5 bases, with 18 bases between them. Germline V CDR1 and CDR2: MDHEN, SYDVKM. This CDR3 has 15 amino acids. The TCR was taken from a human donor with chronic lymphocytic leukemia. V gene TRBV28 combines with J gene TRBJ2-5, with TRBD1 as a possible D gene (6 bases). The sample was PBMCs, taken at disease progression, from a patient treated with ibrutinib. The CDR3 nucleotides are TGTGCCAGCAGTCCTGGCAGGGGCCCGAGGGAGACCCAGTACTTC. Its translation is CASSPGRGPRETQYF.